This T cell receptor beta chain derives from a study of blood T cell repertoires in COVID-19. Study in general: T cells, B-cell-depleted T cells, or PBMCs provided the cDNA or gDNA that served as material.

TCRdb keeps only in-frame clones here, not all; method: immunoSEQ multiplex PCR. The sample holds about 370,000 clones, roughly 90% seen once. V lost 4 bases and J lost 5; bases outside the gene matches: 10. The germline V gene has CDR1 SGHNT and CDR2 YENEEA. The CDR3 consists of 16 residues. The chain recombines TRBV11-3 with TRBJ2-3, with TRBD2 matching 9 bases. The sequenced sample was peripheral blood. The sequence derives from a woman between 25 and 40 years old with COVID-19, enrolled during active disease. CDR3 protein: CASSSAIAGAGDTQYF. The CDR3 nucleotides read TGTGCCAGCAGCTCCGCTATAGCGGGGGCAGGAGATACGCAGTATTTT.